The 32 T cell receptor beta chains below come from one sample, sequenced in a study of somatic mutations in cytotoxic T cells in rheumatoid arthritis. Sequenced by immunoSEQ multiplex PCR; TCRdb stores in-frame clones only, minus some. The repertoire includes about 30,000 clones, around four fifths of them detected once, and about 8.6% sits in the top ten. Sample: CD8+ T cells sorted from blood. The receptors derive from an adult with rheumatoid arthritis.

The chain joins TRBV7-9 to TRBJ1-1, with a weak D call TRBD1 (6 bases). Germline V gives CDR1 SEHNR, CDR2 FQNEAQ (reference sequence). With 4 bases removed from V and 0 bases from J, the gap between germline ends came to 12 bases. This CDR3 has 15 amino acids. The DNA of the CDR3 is TGTGCCAGCAGCTCCAGACAGGTCTTGAACACTGAAGCTTTCTTT. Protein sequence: CASSSRQVLNTEAFF. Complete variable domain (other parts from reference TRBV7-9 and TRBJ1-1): DTGVSQNPRHKITKRGQNVTFRCDPISEHNRLYWYRQTLGQGPEFLTYFQNEAQLEKSRLLSDRFSAERPKGSFSTLEIQRTEQGDSAMYLCASSSRQVLNTEAFFGQGTRLTVV.

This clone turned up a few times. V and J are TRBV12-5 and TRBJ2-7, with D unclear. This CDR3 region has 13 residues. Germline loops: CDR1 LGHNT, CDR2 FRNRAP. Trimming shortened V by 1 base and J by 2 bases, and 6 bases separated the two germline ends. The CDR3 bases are TGTGCTAGTGGTTTGGGCACCACCTACGAGCAGTACTTC. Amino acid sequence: CASGLGTTYEQYF.

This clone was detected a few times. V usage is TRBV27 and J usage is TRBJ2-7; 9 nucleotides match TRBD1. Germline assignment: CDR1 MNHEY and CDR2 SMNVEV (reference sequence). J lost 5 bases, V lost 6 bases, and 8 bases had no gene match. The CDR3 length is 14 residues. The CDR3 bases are TGTGCCAGCAGCCCCTTCCGGGACAGGGACGAGCAGTACTTC. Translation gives CASSPFRDRDEQYF.

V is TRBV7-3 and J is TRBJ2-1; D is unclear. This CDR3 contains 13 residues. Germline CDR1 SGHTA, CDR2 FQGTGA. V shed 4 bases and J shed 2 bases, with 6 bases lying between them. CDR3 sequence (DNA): TGTGCCAGCAGCTCTAATGCCTACAATGAGCAGTTCTTC. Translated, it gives CASSSNAYNEQFF.

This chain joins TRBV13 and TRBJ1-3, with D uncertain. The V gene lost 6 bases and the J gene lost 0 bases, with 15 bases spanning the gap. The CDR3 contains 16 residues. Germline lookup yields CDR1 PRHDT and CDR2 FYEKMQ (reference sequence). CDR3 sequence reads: CASRHLGHGSGNTIYF. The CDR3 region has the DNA TGTGCCAGCAGACACCTCGGGCACGGCTCTGGAAACACCATATATTTT.

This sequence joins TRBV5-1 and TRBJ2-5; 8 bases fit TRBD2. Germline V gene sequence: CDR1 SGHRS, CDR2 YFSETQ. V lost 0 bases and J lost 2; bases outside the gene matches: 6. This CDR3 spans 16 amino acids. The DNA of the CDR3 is TGCGCCAGCAGCTTGGGTAGCGGGGTCCTTCAAGAGACCCAGTACTTC. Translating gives CASSLGSGVLQETQYF.

The CDR3: CASKSRQSSYNEQFF. CDR3 nucleotides: TGTGCCAGCAAGAGCAGACAGTCCTCCTACAATGAGCAGTTCTTC. The chain has TRBV27 and TRBJ2-1; maybe TRBD1 (5 bases). The V end lost 7 bases, the J end lost 0 bases, and 13 bases lay between the germline ends. This CDR3 has 15 residues. Germline values: CDR1 MNHEY, CDR2 SMNVEV (reference sequence).

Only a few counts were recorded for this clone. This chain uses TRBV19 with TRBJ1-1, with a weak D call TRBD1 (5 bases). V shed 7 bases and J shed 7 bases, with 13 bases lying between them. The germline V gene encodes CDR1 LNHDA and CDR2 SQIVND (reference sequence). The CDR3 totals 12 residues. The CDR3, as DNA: TGTGCCAGTACCACCCGGGGGGGTGAAGCTTTCTTT. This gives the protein CASTTRGGEAFF.

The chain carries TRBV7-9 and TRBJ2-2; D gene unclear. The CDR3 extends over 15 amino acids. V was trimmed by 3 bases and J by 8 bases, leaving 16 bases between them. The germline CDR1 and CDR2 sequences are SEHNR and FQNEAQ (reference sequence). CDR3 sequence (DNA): TGTGCCAGCAGCTTCAGGACCGAGGTTGTGGGGGAGCTGTTTTTT. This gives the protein CASSFRTEVVGELFF.

CDR3 DNA: TGTGCCAGCAGCTACCCAGAGGGAACTAATGAAAAACTGTTTTTT. It yields the protein CASSYPEGTNEKLFF. This rearrangement joins TRBV5-5 to TRBJ1-4; D gene uncertain. There are 15 residues in the CDR3. Germline V lookup: CDR1 SGHKS, CDR2 YYEKEE (reference sequence). V was pared by 3 bases and J by 1 base, with 10 bases between.

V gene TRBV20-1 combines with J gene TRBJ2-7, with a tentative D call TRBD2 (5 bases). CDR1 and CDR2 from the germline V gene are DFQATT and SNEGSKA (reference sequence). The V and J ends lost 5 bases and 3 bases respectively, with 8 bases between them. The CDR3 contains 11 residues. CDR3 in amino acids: CSAGLIYEQYF. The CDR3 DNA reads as TGCAGTGCTGGACTTATCTACGAGCAGTACTTC.

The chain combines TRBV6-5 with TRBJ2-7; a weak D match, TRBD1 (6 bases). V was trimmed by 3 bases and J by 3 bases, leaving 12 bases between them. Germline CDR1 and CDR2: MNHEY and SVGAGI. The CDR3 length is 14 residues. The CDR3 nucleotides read TGTGCCAGCAGTTATGGAACAGGGAACTACGAGCAGTACTTC. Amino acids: CASSYGTGNYEQYF.

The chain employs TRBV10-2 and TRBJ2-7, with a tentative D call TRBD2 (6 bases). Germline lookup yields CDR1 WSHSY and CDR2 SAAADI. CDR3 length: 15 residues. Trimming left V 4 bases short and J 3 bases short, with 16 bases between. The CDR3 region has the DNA TGCGCCAGCAGTGGAACGGCGGGATCGAACTACGAGCAGTACTTC. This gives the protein CASSGTAGSNYEQYF.

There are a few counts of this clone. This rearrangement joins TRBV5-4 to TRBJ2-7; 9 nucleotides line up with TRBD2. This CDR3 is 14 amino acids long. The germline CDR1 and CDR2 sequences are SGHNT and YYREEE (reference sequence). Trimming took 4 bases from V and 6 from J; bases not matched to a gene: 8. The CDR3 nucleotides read TGTGCCAGCAGCCTGCTGGGACTAGCATCCGAGCAGTACTTC. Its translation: CASSLLGLASEQYF.

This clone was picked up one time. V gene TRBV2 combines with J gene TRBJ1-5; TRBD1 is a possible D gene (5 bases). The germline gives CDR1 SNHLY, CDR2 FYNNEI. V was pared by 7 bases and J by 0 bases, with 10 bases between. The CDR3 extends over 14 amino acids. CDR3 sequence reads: CASNSGFSNQPQHF. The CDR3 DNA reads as TGTGCCAGCAATTCAGGGTTTAGCAATCAGCCCCAGCATTTT.

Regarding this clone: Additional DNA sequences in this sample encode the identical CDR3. CDR3 protein: CASSVAGVGYNEQFF. The CDR3, as DNA: TGTGCCAGCAGCGTAGCAGGGGTCGGGTACAATGAGCAGTTCTTC. V usage is TRBV9 and J usage is TRBJ2-1, with D perhaps matching TRBD1 (6 bases). This CDR3 contains 15 residues. CDR1 SGDLS and CDR2 YYNGEE come from the germline V gene. Trimming stripped 0 bases from V and 4 bases from J, with 11 bases between.

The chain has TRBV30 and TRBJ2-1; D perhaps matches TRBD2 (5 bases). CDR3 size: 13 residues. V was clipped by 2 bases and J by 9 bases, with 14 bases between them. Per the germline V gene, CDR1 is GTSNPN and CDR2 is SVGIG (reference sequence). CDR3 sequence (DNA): TGTGCCTGGAGTCCCTCGGGGTCGGGTGAGCAGTTCTTC. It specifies CAWSPSGSGEQFF. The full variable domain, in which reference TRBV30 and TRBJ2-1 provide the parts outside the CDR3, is SQTIHQWPATLVQPVGSPLSLECTVEGTSNPNLYWYRQAAGRGLQLLFYSVGIGQISSEVPQNLSASRPQDRQFILSSKKLLLSDSGFYLCAWSPSGSGEQFFGPGTRLTVL.

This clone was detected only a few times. This CDR3 reads CAISIDSPNTEAFF. The CDR3 DNA reads as TGTGCCATCTCCATTGACAGCCCGAACACTGAAGCTTTCTTT. The gene calls are TRBV10-3 and TRBJ1-1, with D maybe TRBD1 (5 bases). CDR3 length equals 14 residues. Germline V gives CDR1 ENHRY, CDR2 SYGVKD. V gave up 8 bases and J gave up 1 base, with 14 bases separating them.

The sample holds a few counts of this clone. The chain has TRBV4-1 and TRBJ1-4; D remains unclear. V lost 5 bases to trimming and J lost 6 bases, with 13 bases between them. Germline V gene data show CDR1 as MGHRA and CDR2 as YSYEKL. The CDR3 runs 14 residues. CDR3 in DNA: TGCGCCAGCAGCTTCCGGGAAGGTCATGAAAAACTGTTTTTT. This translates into CASSFREGHEKLFF.

The CDR3 nucleotides read TGCGCCAGCAGCGGTCGGGGACAGGGGGCGGGAGAGACCCAGTACTTC. Encoded protein: CASSGRGQGAGETQYF. The chain links TRBV5-1 to TRBJ2-5; 12 positions match TRBD1. This CDR3 comprises 16 residues. Looked up from germline, CDR1 is SGHRS and CDR2 is YFSETQ. Unmatched junction bases numbered 8, after V lost 4 bases and J lost 4 bases.

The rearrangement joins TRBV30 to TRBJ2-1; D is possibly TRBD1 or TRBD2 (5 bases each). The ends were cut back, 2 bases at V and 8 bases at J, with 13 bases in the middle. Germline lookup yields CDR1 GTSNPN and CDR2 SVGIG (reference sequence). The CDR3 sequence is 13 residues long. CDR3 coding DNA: TGTGCCTGGAGTCACGGGACCATCGATGAGCAGTTCTTC. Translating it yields CAWSHGTIDEQFF. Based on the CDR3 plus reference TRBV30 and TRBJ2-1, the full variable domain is SQTIHQWPATLVQPVGSPLSLECTVEGTSNPNLYWYRQAAGRGLQLLFYSVGIGQISSEVPQNLSASRPQDRQFILSSKKLLLSDSGFYLCAWSHGTIDEQFFGPGTRLTVL.

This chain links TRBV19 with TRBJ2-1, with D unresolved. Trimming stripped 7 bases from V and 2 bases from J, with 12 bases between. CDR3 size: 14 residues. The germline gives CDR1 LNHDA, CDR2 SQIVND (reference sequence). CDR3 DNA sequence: TGTGCCAGTACTGACGCAGGACCCTACAATGAGCAGTTCTTC. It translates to CASTDAGPYNEQFF.

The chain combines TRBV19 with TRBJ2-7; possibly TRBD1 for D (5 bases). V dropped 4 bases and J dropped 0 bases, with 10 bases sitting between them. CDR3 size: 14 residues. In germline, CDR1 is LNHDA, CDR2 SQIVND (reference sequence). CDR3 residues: CASSTGPGSYEQYF. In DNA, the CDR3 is TGTGCCAGTAGTACAGGGCCCGGCTCCTACGAGCAGTACTTC.

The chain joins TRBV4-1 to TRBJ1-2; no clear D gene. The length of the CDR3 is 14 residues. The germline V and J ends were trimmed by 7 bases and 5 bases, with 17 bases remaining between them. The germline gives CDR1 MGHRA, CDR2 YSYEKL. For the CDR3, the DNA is TGCGCCAGCAAACACCTTACCAGCAGTTATGGCTACACCTTC. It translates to CASKHLTSSYGYTF.

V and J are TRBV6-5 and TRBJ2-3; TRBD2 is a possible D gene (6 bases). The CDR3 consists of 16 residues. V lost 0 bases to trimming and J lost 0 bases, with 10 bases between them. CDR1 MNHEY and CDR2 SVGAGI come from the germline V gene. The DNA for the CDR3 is TGTGCCAGCAGTTACTCGTTCGGGACTAGCACAGATACGCAGTATTTT. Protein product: CASSYSFGTSTDTQYF.

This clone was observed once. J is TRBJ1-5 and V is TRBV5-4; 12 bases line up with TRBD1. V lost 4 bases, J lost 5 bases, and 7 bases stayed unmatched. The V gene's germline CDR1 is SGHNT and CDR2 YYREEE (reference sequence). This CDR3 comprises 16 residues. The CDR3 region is CASSNRDRGPDQPQHF. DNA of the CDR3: TGTGCCAGCAGCAACAGGGACAGGGGGCCGGATCAGCCCCAGCATTTT.

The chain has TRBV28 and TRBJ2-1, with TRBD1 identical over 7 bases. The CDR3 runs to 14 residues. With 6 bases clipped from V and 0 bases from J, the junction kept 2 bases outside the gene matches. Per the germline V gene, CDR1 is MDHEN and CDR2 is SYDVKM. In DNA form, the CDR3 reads TGTGCCAGCAGACAGGGGAGCTCCTACAATGAGCAGTTCTTC. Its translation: CASRQGSSYNEQFF.

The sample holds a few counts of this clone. The DNA for the CDR3 is TGTGCCAGTAGTCCCCCTCGTTACGGCTACACCTTC. Encoded protein: CASSPPRYGYTF. The V call is TRBV19, the J call TRBJ1-2; unclear D gene. The V end lost 5 bases, the J end lost 8 bases, and 12 bases lay between the germline ends. The CDR3 runs to 12 residues. CDR1 and CDR2 (germline): LNHDA, SQIVND (reference sequence).

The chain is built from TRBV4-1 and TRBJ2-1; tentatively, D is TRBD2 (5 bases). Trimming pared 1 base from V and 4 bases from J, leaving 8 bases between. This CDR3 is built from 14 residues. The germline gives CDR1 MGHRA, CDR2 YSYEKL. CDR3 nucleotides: TGCGCCAGCAGCCAAGGAGGGATTTACAATGAGCAGTTCTTC. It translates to CASSQGGIYNEQFF.

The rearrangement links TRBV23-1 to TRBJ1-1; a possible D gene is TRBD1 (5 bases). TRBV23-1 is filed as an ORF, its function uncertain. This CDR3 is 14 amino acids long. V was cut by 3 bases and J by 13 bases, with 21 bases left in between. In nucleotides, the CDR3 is TGCGCCAGCAGTCACATTGGGACGGCCTGCGGAGGTTTCTTT. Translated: CASSHIGTACGGFF.

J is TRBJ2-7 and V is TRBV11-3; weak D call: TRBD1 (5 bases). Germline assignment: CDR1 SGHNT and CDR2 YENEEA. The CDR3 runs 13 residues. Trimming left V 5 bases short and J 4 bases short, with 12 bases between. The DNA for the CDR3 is TGTGCCAGCAGCCCCCGACAGTCGTACGAGCAGTACTTC. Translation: CASSPRQSYEQYF.

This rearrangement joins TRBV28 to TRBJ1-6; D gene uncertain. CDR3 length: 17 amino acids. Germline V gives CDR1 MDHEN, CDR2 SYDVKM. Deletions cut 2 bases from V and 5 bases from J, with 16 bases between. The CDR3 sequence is CASSLRPRLIDNSPLHF. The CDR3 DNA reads TGTGCCAGCAGTTTAAGGCCCCGATTGATTGATAATTCACCCCTCCACTTT.